These 27 T cell receptor beta chains were sequenced from one sample in a study of cytomegalovirus exposure and HLA in healthy donors. PCR was performed using 60 Vbeta and 13 Jbeta primers. Profiling relied on immunoSEQ multiplex PCR, and the TCRdb table lists in-frame clones only, not all of them. This sample yields 90,000 to 110,000 clones, of which more than 60% are seen a single time; 7.5% to 10% belongs to the top ten. Input material: PBMCs. These receptor sequences come from a woman aged 35 to 49 in good health and CMV-seropositive.

The chain couples TRBV27 to TRBJ1-6; no clear D. This CDR3 is 15 amino acids long. The V end lost 7 bases, the J end lost 7 bases, and 17 bases lay between the germline ends. Germline V lookup: CDR1 MNHEY, CDR2 SMNVEV (reference sequence). For the CDR3, the DNA is TGTGCCAGCACCTCTCGGAGGTTTCGAAATTCACCCCTCCACTTT. The encoded protein is CASTSRRFRNSPLHF.

The rearrangement links TRBV5-1 to TRBJ2-1; 12 nucleotides align to TRBD2. V lost 3 bases and J lost 8; bases outside the gene matches: 18. The CDR3 runs to 19 residues. Germline CDR1 reads SGHRS; CDR2 reads YFSETQ. CDR3 protein: CASSSVGLAGTTGDYEQFF. Here the CDR3 DNA reads TGCGCCAGCAGCTCCGTGGGACTAGCGGGCACCACTGGGGATTATGAGCAGTTCTTC.

On this clone: At one boundary the junction diverges from the germline segment, which might be a read error. The chain couples TRBV10-3 to TRBJ2-5, with 8 bases lining up with TRBD2. The CDR3 is 17 residues long. The germline gives CDR1 ENHRY, CDR2 SYGVKD. In nucleotides, the CDR3 is TGTGTCATCAGTGAGTCTGGTCTAGCGGGCTACCAAGAGACCCAGTACTTC. Protein sequence: CVISESGLAGYQETQYF.

The gene calls are TRBV28 and TRBJ1-2; D may be TRBD1 (5 bases). Trimming pared 8 bases from V and 14 bases from J, leaving 9 bases between. CDR1 and CDR2 (germline): MDHEN, SYDVKM. CDR3 length: 8 amino acids. Here the CDR3 DNA reads TGTGCCAGCCCCGGGGGGACCTTC. This encodes CASPGGTF.

This clone was counted a few times. The chain has TRBV5-4 and TRBJ2-4; 8 bases fit TRBD2. CDR3 length: 14 residues. Looked up from germline, CDR1 is SGHNT and CDR2 is YYREEE (reference sequence). Germline trimming cut 0 bases from V and 8 bases from J; bases unmatched to any gene: 4. The DNA for the CDR3 is TGTGCCAGCAGCTTGGTCGGGGGGGAGGACATTCAGTACTTC. Its translation: CASSLVGGEDIQYF.

The rearrangement uses TRBV29-1 and TRBJ1-1; D is perhaps TRBD1 (5 bases). Deletions cut 1 base from V and 5 bases from J, with 14 bases between. The CDR3 sequence is 14 residues long. Germline assignment: CDR1 SQVTM and CDR2 ANQGSEA. CDR3 sequence (DNA): TGCAGCGTTGAAGTGGTCGGGGGGAATACTGAAGCTTTCTTT. It is translated as CSVEVVGGNTEAFF.

This clone was detected a few times. The rearrangement uses TRBV5-1 and TRBJ2-7; 8 bases are a match to TRBD1. The CDR3 length is 15 residues. V lost 4 bases and J lost 1; bases outside the gene matches: 7. The germline gives CDR1 SGHRS, CDR2 YFSETQ. The CDR3 DNA follows: TGCGCCAGCAGCGTACCGGGACAGGCGTCCTACGAGCAGTACTTC. Amino acid sequence: CASSVPGQASYEQYF. The full variable domain, completed using reference TRBV5-1 and TRBJ2-7, is KAGVTQTPRYLIKTRGQQVTLSCSPISGHRSVSWYQQTPGQGLQFLFEYFSETQRNKGNFPGRFSGRQFSNSRSEMNVSTLELGDSALYLCASSVPGQASYEQYFGPGTRLTVT.

The chain has TRBV5-4 and TRBJ1-3; D not certain. This CDR3 is 14 amino acids long. Per the germline V gene, CDR1 is SGHNT and CDR2 is YYREEE (reference sequence). The germline V and J ends were trimmed by 1 base and 13 bases, with 18 bases remaining between them. The CDR3 coding sequence is TGTGCCAGCAGCTTGAGTAGCTCTGGAAACAAGATATATTTT. Translating it yields CASSLSSSGNKIYF. Combining the CDR3 with reference TRBV5-4 and TRBJ1-3 gives the whole variable domain ETGVTQSPTHLIKTRGQQVTLRCSSQSGHNTVSWYQQALGQGPQFIFQYYREEENGRGNFPPRFSGLQFPNYSSELNVNALELDDSALYLCASSLSSSGNKIYFGEGSWLTVV.

The chain uses TRBV7-9 and TRBJ1-5, with a possible D match to TRBD1 (5 bases). V lost 4 bases to trimming and J lost 4 bases, with 8 bases between them. In germline, CDR1 is SEHNR, CDR2 FQNEAQ (reference sequence). This CDR3 is built from 13 residues. The CDR3 is CASSSTENQPQHF. The CDR3 DNA reads as TGTGCCAGCAGCTCGACAGAGAATCAGCCCCAGCATTTT.

This clone turned up a few times. This rearrangement joins TRBV4-2 to TRBJ2-3, with D possibly being TRBD2 (5 bases). CDR1 and CDR2 (germline): LGHNA, YNFKEQ. V lost 3 bases, J lost 5 bases, and 15 bases lay in between. The CDR3 sequence is 15 residues long. CDR3 region: CASSHKDSAGDTQYF. In DNA form, the CDR3 reads TGTGCCAGCAGCCACAAAGACTCGGCGGGAGATACGCAGTATTTT.

V and J are TRBV2 and TRBJ2-3; 12 nucleotides line up with TRBD2. After removal of 5 bases from V and 0 bases from J, the junction contained 15 bases not matched to a gene. The CDR3 is 20 amino acids. Germline V gene sequence: CDR1 SNHLY, CDR2 FYNNEI. DNA for the CDR3: TGTGCCAGCAGTTCTCCCGACCCCCCTAGCGGGGGGGACAGCACAGATACGCAGTATTTT. Residues: CASSSPDPPSGGDSTDTQYF.

V usage is TRBV13 and J usage is TRBJ2-7; tentatively, D is TRBD2 (6 bases). CDR1 is PRHDT and CDR2 is FYEKMQ in the germline V gene (reference sequence). This CDR3 comprises 15 residues. Trimming shortened V by 2 bases and J by 4 bases, and 15 bases separated the two germline ends. Here the CDR3 DNA reads TGTGCCAGCAGCTTAAGGTCGGGAGAGTTTTACGAGCAGTACTTC. Protein: CASSLRSGEFYEQYF.

V is TRBV27 and J is TRBJ2-1; D perhaps matches TRBD2 (6 bases). The CDR3 sequence is 15 residues long. V was clipped by 3 bases and J by 8 bases, with 17 bases between them. In germline, CDR1 is MNHEY, CDR2 SMNVEV (reference sequence). The CDR3 region has the DNA TGTGCCAGCAGTTTGGGGGTAGGAGGGTATGATGAGCAGTTCTTC. It is translated as CASSLGVGGYDEQFF.

This clone was found a few times. The chain has TRBV2 and TRBJ2-1, with D tentatively TRBD2 (6 bases). Trimming pared 8 bases from V and 0 bases from J, leaving 14 bases between. Per the germline V gene, CDR1 is SNHLY and CDR2 is FYNNEI. The CDR3 consists of 15 residues. The DNA for the CDR3 is TGTGCCAGCCTCCCTAGCGCCAGCTCCTACAATGAGCAGTTCTTC. This encodes CASLPSASSYNEQFF.

This clone showed up just a few times. The V call is TRBV11-1, the J call TRBJ2-1; D possibly corresponds to TRBD2 (6 bases). The germline V and J ends were trimmed by 5 bases and 4 bases, with 21 bases remaining between them. This CDR3 has 17 amino acids. Germline CDR1 is SGHAT and CDR2 is FQDESV (reference sequence). The CDR3 loop is CASSKRGGAPTYNEQFF. CDR3 sequence (DNA): TGTGCCAGCAGCAAGAGAGGCGGGGCCCCGACGTACAATGAGCAGTTCTTC.

The chain combines TRBV6-1 with TRBJ1-5; perhaps TRBD1 as D (5 bases). The CDR3 runs 15 residues. V was cut by 2 bases and J by 6 bases, with 14 bases left in between. Germline V gene sequence: CDR1 MNHNS, CDR2 SASEGT. CDR3 sequence reads: CASSEYSGIGQPQHF. In DNA, the CDR3 is TGTGCCAGCAGTGAATACTCAGGGATCGGTCAGCCCCAGCATTTT.

This clone appeared a few times. The V and J genes are TRBV29-1 and TRBJ1-5, with TRBD1 as a possible D gene (5 bases). The CDR3 consists of 14 residues. The V gene's germline CDR1 is SQVTM and CDR2 ANQGSEA. V was pared by 3 bases and J by 0 bases, with 9 bases between. The CDR3 nucleotides are TGCAGCGTTGACCAGGGTTATAGCAATCAGCCCCAGCATTTT. Translated: CSVDQGYSNQPQHF.

The rearrangement uses TRBV10-3 and TRBJ2-1; TRBD2 matches 7 bases. The CDR3 contains 16 residues. With 3 bases clipped from V and 8 bases from J, the junction kept 13 bases outside the gene matches. Per the germline V gene, CDR1 is ENHRY and CDR2 is SYGVKD. The CDR3 here is CAISDTGQRGRDEQFF. The CDR3 nucleotides are TGTGCCATCAGTGACACCGGGCAGCGGGGTCGTGATGAGCAGTTCTTC.

This chain links TRBV9 with TRBJ2-7; no clear D. Germline assignment: CDR1 SGDLS and CDR2 YYNGEE. With 5 bases removed from V and 0 bases from J, the gap between germline ends came to 3 bases. This CDR3 is built from 11 residues. The CDR3 DNA sequence: TGTGCCAGCAGTAGCTCCTACGAGCAGTACTTC. Translation gives CASSSSYEQYF.

The V call is TRBV5-1, the J call TRBJ2-7, with 7 bases lining up with TRBD1. Trimming at V came to 0 bases and at J to 5 bases, leaving 5 bases not matched to a gene. Germline V gene sequence: CDR1 SGHRS, CDR2 YFSETQ. The CDR3 covers 14 residues. CDR3: CASSLGQGYHEQYF. CDR3 sequence (DNA): TGCGCCAGCAGCTTGGGACAGGGTTACCACGAGCAGTACTTC.

The chain uses TRBV4-2 and TRBJ1-4; D is undetermined. Per the germline V gene, CDR1 is LGHNA and CDR2 is YNFKEQ. The CDR3 is made up of 14 amino acids. The V and J ends lost 5 bases and 5 bases respectively, with 12 bases between them. The CDR3 nucleotides are TGTGCCAGCAGCAGACCAGGCGTCAATGAAAAACTGTTTTTT. This translates into CASSRPGVNEKLFF.

The CDR3 sequence is CASTGTLYSPLHF. CDR3 DNA sequence: TGTGCCAGCACGGGGACTTTATACTCACCCCTCCACTTT. This rearrangement joins TRBV28 to TRBJ1-6; maybe TRBD1 (5 bases). Germline V gene sequence: CDR1 MDHEN, CDR2 SYDVKM. Trimming pared 7 bases from V and 10 bases from J, leaving 14 bases between. CDR3 size: 13 residues.

This chain uses TRBV4-1 with TRBJ1-2; 7 bases match TRBD1. CDR3 length equals 16 residues. The J segment lost 4 bases and the V segment lost 0 bases, leaving 8 bases of the junction unmatched. The germline gives CDR1 MGHRA, CDR2 YSYEKL. The CDR3 DNA is TGCGCCAGCAGCCAAGATCGGGCCAGGGGGTTCTATGGCTACACCTTC. As protein: CASSQDRARGFYGYTF.

The V call is TRBV4-1, the J call TRBJ2-1; 8 nucleotides match TRBD2. The germline V gene encodes CDR1 MGHRA and CDR2 YSYEKL. V dropped 0 bases and J dropped 4; count of bases not matched to a gene: 11. CDR3 length: 18 residues. The CDR3 here is CASSQDGWSGSEYNEQFF. Written as DNA, the CDR3 is TGCGCCAGCAGCCAAGACGGGTGGAGCGGGAGTGAATACAATGAGCAGTTCTTC.

This chain connects TRBV5-4 to TRBJ1-2; no firm D call. Germline lookup yields CDR1 SGHNT and CDR2 YYREEE (reference sequence). The length of the CDR3 is 15 residues. The ends were cut back, 1 base at V and 3 bases at J, with 13 bases in the middle. In DNA form, the CDR3 reads TGTGCCAGCAGCTTGTATTTCAACAGTTACTATGGCTACACCTTC. Its protein product is CASSLYFNSYYGYTF.

The chain uses TRBV18 and TRBJ1-5; TRBD1 matches at 7 bases. Germline lookup yields CDR1 KGHSH and CDR2 LQKENI. V lost 3 bases and J lost 3; bases outside the gene matches: 2. This CDR3 comprises 14 residues. As DNA, the CDR3 is TGTGCCAGCTCACCGGGGACAGCCAATCAGCCCCAGCATTTT. As protein: CASSPGTANQPQHF.

The chain uses TRBV4-1 and TRBJ1-1, with a tentative D call TRBD1 (5 bases). V was clipped by 0 bases and J by 5 bases, with 13 bases between them. Germline lookup yields CDR1 MGHRA and CDR2 YSYEKL. The CDR3 contains 15 residues. The CDR3: CASSQDLGGWTEAFF. The CDR3 region has the DNA TGCGCCAGCAGCCAAGATTTGGGGGGGTGGACTGAAGCTTTCTTT.